The rows below give T cell receptor beta chains drawn from one sample of a study of cytomegalovirus exposure and HLA in healthy donors. This table comes from immunoSEQ multiplex PCR, and its TCRdb copy is limited to in-frame clones, with some not included. Of 250,000 to 350,000 clones listed, 70% to 90% are singletons. The sequenced material came from PBMCs. These receptors were obtained from a man aged 35 to 55 in good health and CMV-seropositive. Both conserved end residues are part of each CDR3. The D gene is left open where the match is weak. Only part of the rows carry a size: once, few, many, or a class if the clone is expanded.

CDR3 DNA: TGTGCCAGCAGCCAAGATTTGGGACTAGCGAAAGATACGCAGTATTTT
CDR3 protein: CASSQDLGLAKDTQYF
CDR3 length: 16
clone size: NA
D gene: TRBD2
V gene: TRBV14
J gene: TRBJ2-3

CDR3 DNA: TGTGCCAGCAGCCAAGACGGACTAGCGGGAGCGACTCCCTACGAGCAGTACTTC
CDR3 protein: CASSQDGLAGATPYEQYF
CDR3 length: 18
clone size: NA
D gene: TRBD2
V gene: TRBV14
J gene: TRBJ2-7

CDR3 DNA: TGTGCCAGCAGCTTCCCCGGGACAGGGACAGATACGCAGTATTTT
CDR3 protein: CASSFPGTGTDTQYF
CDR3 length: 15
clone size: NA
D gene: TRBD1
V gene: TRBV5-4
J gene: TRBJ2-3

CDR3 DNA: TGTGCCAGCAGTACCCATAGCGGGAGCTCCTACAATGAGCAGTTCTTC
CDR3 protein: CASSTHSGSSYNEQFF
CDR3 length: 16
clone size: NA
D gene: TRBD2
V gene: TRBV6-4
J gene: TRBJ2-1

CDR3 DNA: TGTGCCAGCAGTTATGGGGGGTCCTACGAGCAGTACTTC
CDR3 protein: CASSYGGSYEQYF
CDR3 length: 13
clone size: NA
D gene: NA
V gene: TRBV6-5
J gene: TRBJ2-7

CDR3 DNA: TGTGCCAGCAGCTTCTTGGCGGGAGCAGAAGATGAGCAGTTCTTC
CDR3 protein: CASSFLAGAEDEQFF
CDR3 length: 15
clone size: once
D gene: TRBD2
V gene: TRBV7-9
J gene: TRBJ2-1

CDR3 DNA: TGTGCCAGCAGTGACCTAGGACAGAACACTGAAGCTTTCTTT
CDR3 protein: CASSDLGQNTEAFF
CDR3 length: 14
clone size: NA
D gene: NA
V gene: TRBV6-4
J gene: TRBJ1-1

CDR3 DNA: TGTGCCATCAGTTCCTTCCGCGGGGACTCCTACAATGAGCAGTTCTTC
CDR3 protein: CAISSFRGDSYNEQFF
CDR3 length: 16
clone size: NA
D gene: NA
V gene: TRBV10-3
J gene: TRBJ2-1

CDR3 DNA: TGTGCTAGTGCCCTAAGCCCAGCGGGATTCAATGAGCAGTTCTTC
CDR3 protein: CASALSPAGFNEQFF
CDR3 length: 15
clone size: NA
D gene: TRBD2
V gene: TRBV12-5
J gene: TRBJ2-1

CDR3 DNA: TGTGCCAGTAGTAGGGGCGCGGCAGCGGGAGGTTACAATGAGCAGTTCTTC
CDR3 protein: CASSRGAAAGGYNEQFF
CDR3 length: 17
clone size: NA
D gene: TRBD2
V gene: TRBV19
J gene: TRBJ2-1

CDR3 DNA: TGCAGTGGGACAAATCCCTACGAGCAGTACTTC
CDR3 protein: CSGTNPYEQYF
CDR3 length: 11
clone size: NA
D gene: NA
V gene: TRBV20-1
J gene: TRBJ2-7

CDR3 DNA: TGTGCCAGCAGGAGGACAGCTAACTATGGCTACACCTTC
CDR3 protein: CASRRTANYGYTF
CDR3 length: 13
clone size: NA
D gene: NA
V gene: TRBV6-5
J gene: TRBJ1-2

CDR3 DNA: TGTGCCAGCAGCTCCTCCACAACAACTAATGAAAAACTGTTTTTT
CDR3 protein: CASSSSTTTNEKLFF
CDR3 length: 15
clone size: NA
D gene: NA
V gene: TRBV7-9
J gene: TRBJ1-4

CDR3 DNA: TGTGCCAGTAGTATAAGGGGAAAGAAAGATACGCAGTATTTT
CDR3 protein: CASSIRGKKDTQYF
CDR3 length: 14
clone size: NA
D gene: NA
V gene: TRBV19
J gene: TRBJ2-3

CDR3 DNA: TGTGCCAGCAGCGTAAGCGGCGGGACTAGCACAGATACGCAGTATTTT
CDR3 protein: CASSVSGGTSTDTQYF
CDR3 length: 16
clone size: NA
D gene: NA
V gene: TRBV9
J gene: TRBJ2-3

CDR3 DNA: TGCGCCAGCAGCTTGGGGACAGGGGATAGCAATCAGCCCCAGCATTTT
CDR3 protein: CASSLGTGDSNQPQHF
CDR3 length: 16
clone size: once
D gene: TRBD1
V gene: TRBV5-1
J gene: TRBJ1-5

CDR3 DNA: TGTGCCAGTAGGAGTAGCGGGAGCCAAGAGACCCAGTACTTC
CDR3 protein: CASRSSGSQETQYF
CDR3 length: 14
clone size: NA
D gene: TRBD2
V gene: TRBV19
J gene: TRBJ2-5

CDR3 DNA: TGTGCCAGCAGTTGGGGCGGGAGCTCCTACGAGCAGTACTTC
CDR3 protein: CASSWGGSSYEQYF
CDR3 length: 14
clone size: NA
D gene: TRBD2
V gene: TRBV27
J gene: TRBJ2-7

CDR3 DNA: TGTGCCAGCTCACCAGGGGGACTCCGACTTTCTGGGGCCAACGTCCTGACTTTC
CDR3 protein: CASSPGGLRLSGANVLTF
CDR3 length: 18
clone size: NA
D gene: NA
V gene: TRBV18
J gene: TRBJ2-6

CDR3 DNA: TGCGCCAGCAGGGGGGGGAGGGGCAACACCGGGGAGCTGTTTTTT
CDR3 protein: CASRGGRGNTGELFF
CDR3 length: 15
clone size: NA
D gene: TRBD2
V gene: TRBV4-3
J gene: TRBJ2-2

CDR3 DNA: TGTGCCAGCATTACCCAGGGGCCGCGTGTCGGAGAGCAGTTCTTC
CDR3 protein: CASITQGPRVGEQFF
CDR3 length: 15
clone size: few
D gene: NA
V gene: TRBV2
J gene: TRBJ2-1

CDR3 DNA: TGTGCCAGCAGCTTGGAACAGGGGGTCAACACTGAAGCTTTCTTT
CDR3 protein: CASSLEQGVNTEAFF
CDR3 length: 15
clone size: NA
D gene: TRBD1
V gene: TRBV5-5
J gene: TRBJ1-1

CDR3 DNA: TGTGCCAGCAGTGGTTCCCTAGCGGGACCCGATGAGCAGTTCTTC
CDR3 protein: CASSGSLAGPDEQFF
CDR3 length: 15
clone size: NA
D gene: TRBD2
V gene: TRBV2
J gene: TRBJ2-1

CDR3 DNA: TGTGCCAGCAGCCCTACAGGGTACGAGCAGTACTTC
CDR3 protein: CASSPTGYEQYF
CDR3 length: 12
clone size: NA
D gene: NA
V gene: TRBV7-9
J gene: TRBJ2-7

CDR3 DNA: TGCAGCGTACGGGGGCAAGAGACCCAGTACTTC
CDR3 protein: CSVRGQETQYF
CDR3 length: 11
clone size: NA
D gene: NA
V gene: TRBV29-1
J gene: TRBJ2-5

CDR3 DNA: TGTGCCAGCAGGATACAGGGTTTACGCGGCTACACCTTC
CDR3 protein: CASRIQGLRGYTF
CDR3 length: 13
clone size: NA
D gene: NA
V gene: TRBV28
J gene: TRBJ1-2

CDR3 DNA: TGTGCCAGTAGTATTCTAGGGGGCGTCGAGCAGTACTTC
CDR3 protein: CASSILGGVEQYF
CDR3 length: 13
clone size: NA
D gene: TRBD1
V gene: TRBV19
J gene: TRBJ2-7

CDR3 DNA: TGTGCCAGTAAGGGAGAAGAGATTAAAGCTTTCTTT
CDR3 protein: CASKGEEIKAFF
CDR3 length: 12
clone size: NA
D gene: NA
V gene: TRBV19
J gene: TRBJ1-1

CDR3 DNA: TGTGCCAGCAGCCCCGACAGGGGGCGTCGCACTGAAGCTTTCTTT
CDR3 protein: CASSPDRGRRTEAFF
CDR3 length: 15
clone size: NA
D gene: TRBD1
V gene: TRBV5-6
J gene: TRBJ1-1

CDR3 DNA: TGCAGCGTTGAAGAACGAGCCCGCGAGCAGTACTTC
CDR3 protein: CSVEERAREQYF
CDR3 length: 12
clone size: NA
D gene: NA
V gene: TRBV29-1
J gene: TRBJ2-7

CDR3 DNA: TGTGCCAGCAGCTTGGGCGGGAGGATCCCCTACGAGCAGTACTTC
CDR3 protein: CASSLGGRIPYEQYF
CDR3 length: 15
clone size: NA
D gene: TRBD2
V gene: TRBV5-4
J gene: TRBJ2-7

CDR3 DNA: TGTGCCAGCAGTTTGACCGGGAGTATGTACGAGCAGTACTTC
CDR3 protein: CASSLTGSMYEQYF
CDR3 length: 14
clone size: NA
D gene: NA
V gene: TRBV27
J gene: TRBJ2-7

CDR3 DNA: TGTGCCAGCACCTATGCTGAGACAGGGGGTGTCGAGCAGTACTTC
CDR3 protein: CASTYAETGGVEQYF
CDR3 length: 15
clone size: NA
D gene: TRBD1
V gene: TRBV11-2
J gene: TRBJ2-7

CDR3 DNA: TGTGCCGGGCCGGGCGGGCGGTCCACCGGGTTACCATACAATGAGCAGTTCTTC
CDR3 protein: CAGPGGRSTGLPYNEQFF
CDR3 length: 18
clone size: NA
D gene: NA
V gene: TRBV21-1
J gene: TRBJ2-1

CDR3 DNA: TGTGCCAGCAGCTCCGACAGCCGACAGTACTTC
CDR3 protein: CASSSDSRQYF
CDR3 length: 11
clone size: NA
D gene: NA
V gene: TRBV7-3
J gene: TRBJ2-7

CDR3 DNA: TGTGCCAGCAGCTTGGACAGGGTGAACACTGAAGCTTTCTTT
CDR3 protein: CASSLDRVNTEAFF
CDR3 length: 14
clone size: few
D gene: TRBD1
V gene: TRBV7-6
J gene: TRBJ1-1

CDR3 DNA: TGTGCCAGTAGTCCGCAGGGGGCCGGCACTGAAGCTTTCTTT
CDR3 protein: CASSPQGAGTEAFF
CDR3 length: 14
clone size: NA
D gene: TRBD1
V gene: TRBV19
J gene: TRBJ1-1

CDR3 DNA: TGTGCCAGCACCAGCCGGGGGGCCTCTGGAAACACCATATATTTT
CDR3 protein: CASTSRGASGNTIYF
CDR3 length: 15
clone size: NA
D gene: NA
V gene: TRBV5-5
J gene: TRBJ1-3

CDR3 DNA: TGTGCCTCCCGGACAGGGGGCTACTATGGCTACACCTTC
CDR3 protein: CASRTGGYYGYTF
CDR3 length: 13
clone size: NA
D gene: TRBD1
V gene: TRBV30
J gene: TRBJ1-2

CDR3 DNA: TGTGCCAGCAGTTTATGGGGGACAGGGTATAACACTGAAGCTTTCTTT
CDR3 protein: CASSLWGTGYNTEAFF
CDR3 length: 16
clone size: NA
D gene: TRBD1
V gene: TRBV27
J gene: TRBJ1-1

CDR3 DNA: TGCAGCGTTGGAAGGAGGATTTACCAAGAGACCCAGTACTTC
CDR3 protein: CSVGRRIYQETQYF
CDR3 length: 14
clone size: once
D gene: NA
V gene: TRBV29-1
J gene: TRBJ2-5

CDR3 DNA: TGTGCCAGCAGGGGGGCTGGGGGACAGATCAATGAAAAACTGTTTTTT
CDR3 protein: CASRGAGGQINEKLFF
CDR3 length: 16
clone size: NA
D gene: TRBD1
V gene: TRBV28
J gene: TRBJ1-4

CDR3 DNA: TGCGCCAGCAGTCAGGACAGGATCTCCTACGAGCAGTACTTC
CDR3 protein: CASSQDRISYEQYF
CDR3 length: 14
clone size: NA
D gene: TRBD1
V gene: TRBV23-1
J gene: TRBJ2-7

CDR3 DNA: TGTGCCAGCAGCATCAACAGGTCCAAAAACATTCAGTACTTC
CDR3 protein: CASSINRSKNIQYF
CDR3 length: 14
clone size: NA
D gene: NA
V gene: TRBV2
J gene: TRBJ2-4

CDR3 DNA: TGTGCCAGCAGTTTAAGTGGGGGGGGCGCATTTACTGAAGCTTTCTTT
CDR3 protein: CASSLSGGGAFTEAFF
CDR3 length: 16
clone size: NA
D gene: NA
V gene: TRBV27
J gene: TRBJ1-1

CDR3 DNA: TGTGCCAGCAGCATGACGTCAGGGGTCGAGACCCAGTACTTC
CDR3 protein: CASSMTSGVETQYF
CDR3 length: 14
clone size: NA
D gene: NA
V gene: TRBV5-6
J gene: TRBJ2-5

CDR3 DNA: TGTGCCAGCAGCTCCGGGACAGGGGGTGGGACACCCCTCCACTTT
CDR3 protein: CASSSGTGGGTPLHF
CDR3 length: 15
clone size: once
D gene: TRBD1
V gene: TRBV5-5
J gene: TRBJ1-6

CDR3 DNA: TGTGCCAGCAAGGGGAGGGAGGGCCGGGAGACCCAGTACTTC
CDR3 protein: CASKGREGRETQYF
CDR3 length: 14
clone size: NA
D gene: TRBD2
V gene: TRBV2
J gene: TRBJ2-5

CDR3 DNA: TGTGCCAGCAGCCCAGCGGGGGTCGAAACAGATACGCAGTATTTT
CDR3 protein: CASSPAGVETDTQYF
CDR3 length: 15
clone size: NA
D gene: TRBD2
V gene: TRBV6-5
J gene: TRBJ2-3

CDR3 DNA: TGCAGCGTTGACGCCCCGGGACAGGGGCACTACGAGCAGTACTTC
CDR3 protein: CSVDAPGQGHYEQYF
CDR3 length: 15
clone size: NA
D gene: TRBD1
V gene: TRBV29-1
J gene: TRBJ2-7

CDR3 DNA: TGTGCCAGCAGCTTCGGGACAGGATCCGCTAACTATGGCTACACCTTC
CDR3 protein: CASSFGTGSANYGYTF
CDR3 length: 16
clone size: many
D gene: TRBD1
V gene: TRBV7-2
J gene: TRBJ1-2

CDR3 DNA: TGTGCCAGTAGTTCCCCGGGACAGATTATATACGAGCAGTACTTC
CDR3 protein: CASSSPGQIIYEQYF
CDR3 length: 15
clone size: NA
D gene: TRBD1
V gene: TRBV19
J gene: TRBJ2-7

CDR3 DNA: TGTGCCAGCTCACCGGACAGGAGATCTCTCCCCTACGAGCAGTACTTC
CDR3 protein: CASSPDRRSLPYEQYF
CDR3 length: 16
clone size: NA
D gene: TRBD1
V gene: TRBV18
J gene: TRBJ2-7

CDR3 DNA: TGTGCCAGCAGCTTGGAGGCAGGGGGCATCTCTGGGGCCAACGTCCTGACTTTC
CDR3 protein: CASSLEAGGISGANVLTF
CDR3 length: 18
clone size: NA
D gene: TRBD1
V gene: TRBV5-5
J gene: TRBJ2-6

CDR3 DNA: TGTGCCAGCAGTTTATTAACAGGGGGCTCTCCTTTCTTT
CDR3 protein: CASSLLTGGSPFF
CDR3 length: 13
clone size: NA
D gene: TRBD1
V gene: TRBV28
J gene: TRBJ1-1

CDR3 DNA: TGTGCCAGCAGCCTTACCGGGACAGCTTCTAACTATGGCTACACCTTC
CDR3 protein: CASSLTGTASNYGYTF
CDR3 length: 16
clone size: NA
D gene: TRBD1
V gene: TRBV14
J gene: TRBJ1-2